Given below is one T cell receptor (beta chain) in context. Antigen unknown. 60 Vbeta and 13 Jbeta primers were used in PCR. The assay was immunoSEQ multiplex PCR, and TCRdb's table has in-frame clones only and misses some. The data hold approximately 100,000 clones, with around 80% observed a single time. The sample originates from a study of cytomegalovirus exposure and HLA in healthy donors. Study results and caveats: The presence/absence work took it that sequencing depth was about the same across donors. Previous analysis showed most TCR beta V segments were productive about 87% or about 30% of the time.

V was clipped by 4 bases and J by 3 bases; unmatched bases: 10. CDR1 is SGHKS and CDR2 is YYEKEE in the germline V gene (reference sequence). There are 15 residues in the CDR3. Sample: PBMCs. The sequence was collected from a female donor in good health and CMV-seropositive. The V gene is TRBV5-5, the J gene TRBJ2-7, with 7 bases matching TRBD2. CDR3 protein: CASSRVTSGNYEQYF. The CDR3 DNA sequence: TGTGCCAGCAGCCGCGTCACCAGCGGGAACTACGAGCAGTACTTC.